A selection of T cell receptor beta chains follows, all from one sample in a study of cytomegalovirus exposure and HLA in healthy donors. Clones were sequenced by immunoSEQ multiplex PCR, and TCRdb holds only the in-frame ones, with some missing. The profile shows over 80,000 clones, 81% of them singletons. The sequenced sample was PBMCs. The receptors stem from a man between 40 and 49 years old in good health and CMV-seropositive. Both conserved end residues are part of each CDR3. Each record gives: clone size, V gene, J gene, D gene, CDR3 protein, CDR3 DNA. D genes are given only for firm matches. Size tells how often a clone was seen (once, few, many) or the class of an expanded clone, and some rows leave it out.

>-|TRBV9|TRBJ1-4|TRBD1
CASSVSGTANEKLFF
TGTGCCAGCAGCGTTTCCGGGACAGCTAATGAAAAACTGTTTTTT
>-|TRBV7-8|TRBJ2-1|TRBD1
CASSTGDGYGNEQFF
TGTGCCAGCAGCACAGGGGACGGTTATGGTAATGAGCAGTTCTTC
>-|TRBV7-3|TRBJ1-1|-
CASSATRNTEAFF
TGTGCCAGCAGCGCGACACGGAACACTGAAGCTTTCTTT
>-|TRBV6-5|TRBJ1-1|TRBD1
CASSAGQGMGFF
TGTGCCAGCAGTGCCGGACAGGGGATGGGTTTCTTT
>-|TRBV5-4|TRBJ2-7|TRBD2
CASSGAGEDSYEQYF
TGTGCCAGCAGCGGGGCGGGAGAGGATAGCTACGAGCAGTACTTC
>-|TRBV6-5|TRBJ2-2|TRBD2
CASSKGLANTGELFF
TGTGCCAGCAGTAAAGGACTAGCGAACACCGGGGAGCTGTTTTTT
>-|TRBV9|TRBJ1-3|-
CASSLGGLDRNTIYF
TGTGCCAGCAGCCTCGGAGGGCTAGACAGAAACACCATATATTTT
>-|TRBV5-8|TRBJ1-2|TRBD1
CASSYVPGQGFGYGYTF
TGTGCCAGCAGCTACGTCCCGGGACAGGGGTTCGGCTATGGCTACACCTTC
>-|TRBV27|TRBJ1-6|TRBD1
CASSLSLTGPNSPLHF
TGTGCCAGCAGTTTATCGTTGACAGGGCCTAATTCACCCCTCCACTTT
>-|TRBV30|TRBJ2-7|TRBD1
CAWSAGGYEQYF
TGTGCCTGGAGTGCAGGGGGTTACGAGCAGTACTTC
>-|TRBV5-1|TRBJ2-5|-
CASSGSGAGETQYF
TGCGCCAGCAGCGGGTCAGGGGCTGGGGAGACCCAGTACTTC
>-|TRBV11-2|TRBJ2-7|-
CASSLAGTYEQYF
TGTGCCAGCAGCTTAGCGGGAACCTACGAGCAGTACTTC
>-|TRBV11-2|TRBJ2-7|-
CASSSAGYRSYEQYF
TGTGCCAGCAGTTCAGCAGGGTACCGTTCCTACGAGCAGTACTTC
>once|TRBV11-2|TRBJ2-1|TRBD2
CASSLERGGSGHEQFF
TGTGCCAGCAGCTTAGAGCGGGGGGGGAGTGGCCATGAGCAGTTCTTC
>-|TRBV19|TRBJ2-5|TRBD1
CASSPRDRGWEQYF
TGTGCCAGTAGTCCCCGGGACAGGGGATGGGAGCAGTACTTC
>-|TRBV6-1|TRBJ2-3|TRBD1
CASNDRGGEDTQYF
TGTGCCAGCAACGACAGGGGCGGCGAGGATACGCAGTATTTT
>-|TRBV18|TRBJ2-3|TRBD1
CASSPRGTDTQYF
TGTGCCAGCTCACCCAGGGGGACAGATACGCAGTATTTT
>once|TRBV27|TRBJ1-5|TRBD1
CASRARTGVNQPQHF
TGTGCCAGCAGAGCCAGGACAGGGGTTAATCAGCCCCAGCATTTT
>-|TRBV11-1|TRBJ1-5|TRBD1
CASSLAGQGPRGNQPQHF
TGTGCCAGCAGCTTAGCGGGACAGGGACCGAGGGGGAATCAGCCCCAGCATTTT
>-|TRBV7-9|TRBJ1-2|TRBD1
CSSSSGTDSNYGYTF
TGTTCCAGCAGCTCCGGGACAGACTCAAACTATGGCTACACCTTC
>-|TRBV23-1|TRBJ1-2|TRBD1
CASGQGCGYTF
TGCGCCAGCGGACAGGGATGTGGCTACACCTTC
>-|TRBV10-3|TRBJ2-7|TRBD1
CAISEQLRGSSYEQYF
TGTGCCATCAGTGAGCAGCTCAGGGGGAGCTCCTACGAGCAGTACTTC
>-|TRBV7-8|TRBJ1-5|-
CASSLSQARGQPQHF
TGTGCCAGCAGCTTATCTCAGGCCCGGGGTCAGCCCCAGCATTTT